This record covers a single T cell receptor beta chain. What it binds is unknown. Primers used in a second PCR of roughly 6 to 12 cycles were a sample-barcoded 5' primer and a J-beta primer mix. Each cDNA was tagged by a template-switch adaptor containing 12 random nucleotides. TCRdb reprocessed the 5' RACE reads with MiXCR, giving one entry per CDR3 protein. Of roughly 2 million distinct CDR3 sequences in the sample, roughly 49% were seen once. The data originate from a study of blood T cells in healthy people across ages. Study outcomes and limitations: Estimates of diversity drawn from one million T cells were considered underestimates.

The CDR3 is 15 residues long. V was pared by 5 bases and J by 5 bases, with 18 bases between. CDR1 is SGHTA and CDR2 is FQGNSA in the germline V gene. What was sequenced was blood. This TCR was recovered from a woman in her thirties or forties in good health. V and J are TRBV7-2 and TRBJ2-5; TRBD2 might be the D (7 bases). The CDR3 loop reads CASSLGGAFGETQYF. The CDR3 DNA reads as TGTGCCAGCAGCCTTGGGGGGGCTTTCGGGGAGACCCAGTACTTC.